Given below is one T cell receptor (beta chain) in context. The entry originates in a study of memory CD4+ T cells and cytomegalovirus serostatus. The table came from immunoSEQ multiplex PCR; TCRdb's copy has only in-frame clones and leaves some out. The table lists about 43,000 clones, roughly 80% of them singletons. The CDR3 extends over 15 amino acids. The V gene's germline CDR1 is LNHDA and CDR2 SQIVND (reference sequence). Trimming stripped 7 bases from V and 2 bases from J, with 15 bases between. Single viable CD3+CD4+CD8-CD45RO+ cells were sorted as the memory CD4+ T cells. This TCR derives from an adult in good health and CMV-seronegative. Material: memory CD4+ T cells from blood. V gene TRBV19 combines with J gene TRBJ1-5; tentatively, D is TRBD1 (5 bases). The DNA for the CDR3 is TGTGCCAGTACCCCACACGGGGGGGGCAATCAGCCCCAGCATTTT. As protein: CASTPHGGGNQPQHF. Combining the CDR3 with reference TRBV19 and TRBJ1-5 gives the whole variable domain DGGITQSPKYLFRKEGQNVTLSCEQNLNHDAMYWYRQDPGQGLRLIYYSQIVNDFQKGDIAEGYSVSREKKESFPLTVTSAQKNPTAFYLCASTPHGGGNQPQHFGDGTRLSIL.